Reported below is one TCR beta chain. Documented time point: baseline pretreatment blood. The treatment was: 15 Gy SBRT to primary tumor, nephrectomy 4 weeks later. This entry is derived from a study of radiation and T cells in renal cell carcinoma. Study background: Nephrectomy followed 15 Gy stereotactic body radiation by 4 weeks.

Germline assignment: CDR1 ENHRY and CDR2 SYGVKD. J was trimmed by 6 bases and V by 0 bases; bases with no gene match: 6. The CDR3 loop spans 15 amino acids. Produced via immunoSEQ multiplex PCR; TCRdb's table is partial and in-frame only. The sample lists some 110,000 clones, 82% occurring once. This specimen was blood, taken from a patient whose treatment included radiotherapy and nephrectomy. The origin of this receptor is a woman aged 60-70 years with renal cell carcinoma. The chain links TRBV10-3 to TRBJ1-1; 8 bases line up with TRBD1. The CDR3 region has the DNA TGTGCCATCAGTGAGTCTAGTAACAGGGGGGCTGAAGCTTTCTTT. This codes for CAISESSNRGAEAFF.